This record looks at one TCR beta chain sequence and its context. Its target is not known. Between the trimmed V and J ends, which lost 6 bases and 2 bases, there was a span of 10 bases. CDR3 length: 12 residues. Germline values: CDR1 DFQATT, CDR2 SNEGSKA (reference sequence). The source of the sample is a study of T cells in Graves' hyperthyroidism and ophthalmopathy. Study outcomes and limitations: Classification by a 13 V-J model distinguished ophthalmopathy from stable hyperthyroidism. Most clonotypes expanded in thyroid above 0.001 were likewise present in blood.

Uncontrolled infection, other autoimmune disease, pregnancy and lactation each barred patients from inclusion. Orbital computed tomography, thyroid ultrasound, serum thyroxine and TRAb, and clinical symptoms together informed the diagnoses. Amplification yielded TCR beta CDR3 regions, with RNA transcripts as the source. The study used the HTBI primer set for a first-round RT-PCR of the TCR CDR3. MiXCR, applied by TCRdb to the multiplex PCR reads, yields one record per CDR3 protein. Of hundreds of thousands of distinct CDR3 sequences in the sample, just under 45% were seen once. The sequenced material came from peripheral blood or thyroid tissue (not recorded which). The sequence was collected from an adult man with Graves' disease, either hyperthyroidism or ophthalmopathy (not recorded which). This sequence joins TRBV20-1 and TRBJ1-1; D gene uncertain. CDR3 loop: CSARASNTEAFF. CDR3 sequence (DNA): TGCAGTGCAAGGGCCTCCAACACTGAAGCTTTCTTT.